The next 32 T cell receptor beta chains were all read from a single sample in a study of CD8+CD57+ T cells in acquired aplastic anemia. Study conclusions and caveats: Among patients, CD8+CD57+ cells displayed less diversity than the total CD4+ and CD8+ pools did.

These receptors' antigens are unknown. Template material for TCR beta VDJ and CDR3 profiling consisted of genomic DNA. Via MiXCR, TCRdb re-called the reads, giving one row per CDR3 protein. The sample comprises about 18,000 distinct CDR3 sequences, roughly 37% of which are singletons, and around 85% rests with the top ten. Sequenced patients had shown CD8+CD57+ cell expansion by flow cytometry. The sequenced sample was CD8+CD57+ T cells sorted from PBMCs. Subset defined: bead-enriched CD8+CD57+ effector memory T cells from SAA patients. The receptor set was obtained from a human donor with aplastic anemia.

V and J are TRBV7-8 and TRBJ2-7, with D perhaps TRBD2 (6 bases). The CDR3 length is 14 residues. V was pared by 5 bases and J by 3 bases, with 14 bases between. Germline CDR1 and CDR2: SGHVS and FQNEAQ. CDR3 loop: CASSAGTGNYEQYF. The CDR3 DNA sequence: TGTGCCAGCAGCGCCGGGACTGGTAACTACGAGCAGTACTTC. Drawing the rest from reference TRBV7-8 and TRBJ2-7, the complete variable domain is GAGVSQSPRYKVAKRGQDVALRCDPISGHVSLFWYQQALGQGPEFLTYFQNEAQLDKSGLPSDRFFAERPEGSVSTLKIQRTQQEDSAVYLCASSAGTGNYEQYFGPGTRLTVT.

The CDR3 loop reads CASSITPRGANTGELFF. CDR3 nucleotide sequence: TGTGCCAGTAGCATAACCCCCAGGGGCGCGAACACCGGGGAGCTGTTTTTT. The V call is TRBV19, the J call TRBJ2-2, with D perhaps matching TRBD1 (6 bases). This CDR3 contains 17 residues. Trimming left V 6 bases short and J 0 bases short, with 17 bases between. The V gene's germline CDR1 is LNHDA and CDR2 SQIVND (reference sequence). Supplemented by reference TRBV19 and TRBJ2-2, the full variable domain reads DGGITQSPKYLFRKEGQNVTLSCEQNLNHDAMYWYRQDPGQGLRLIYYSQIVNDFQKGDIAEGYSVSREKKESFPLTVTSAQKNPTAFYLCASSITPRGANTGELFFGEGSRLTVL.

The chain couples TRBV20-1 to TRBJ1-1, with 8 nucleotides matching TRBD1. V lost 5 bases and J lost 4; bases outside the gene matches: 12. The V gene's germline CDR1 is DFQATT and CDR2 SNEGSKA (reference sequence). The CDR3 has 15 amino acids. CDR3 region: CSASRLDRGRTEAFF. The CDR3 DNA is TGCAGTGCTTCTCGACTCGACAGGGGACGCACTGAAGCTTTCTTT.

CDR3 DNA sequence: TGTGCCATCAGTGATGTCTACGAGCAGTACTTC. Translating gives CAISDVYEQYF. This chain links TRBV10-3 with TRBJ2-7, with D hard to call. CDR3 length: 11 amino acids. Germline CDR1 and CDR2: ENHRY and SYGVKD. The V gene lost 3 bases and the J gene lost 3 bases, with 3 bases spanning the gap.

This clonotype came up a few times. J is TRBJ1-4 and V is TRBV15; D not resolved. Looked up from germline, CDR1 is LNHNV and CDR2 is YYDKDF (reference sequence). The V end was cut by 3 bases, the J end by 8 bases, with 16 bases between. The CDR3 totals 15 residues. The CDR3 spells CATSRDHGNAEKLFF. The CDR3 DNA reads as TGTGCCACCAGCAGGGACCACGGTAACGCGGAAAAACTGTTTTTT.

The CDR3 reads CASSLGTNHGNTIYF. CDR3 in DNA: TGCGCCAGCAGCCTCGGGACAAACCATGGAAACACCATATATTTT. This chain links TRBV4-1 with TRBJ1-3; D perhaps matches TRBD1 (6 bases). CDR1 and CDR2 (germline): MGHRA, YSYEKL. This CDR3 has 15 residues. The V end was cut by 4 bases, the J end by 3 bases, with 13 bases between.

In this sample, this clonotype turned up many times. The chain combines TRBV6-1 with TRBJ1-6, with unresolved D. V was trimmed by 6 bases and J by 7 bases, leaving 13 bases between them. Germline V gene data show CDR1 as MNHNS and CDR2 as SASEGT. The CDR3 runs to 14 residues. CDR3 in DNA: TGTGCCAGCAGAACGACGGGAAGGAATTCACCCCTCCACTTT. Residues: CASRTTGRNSPLHF.

The genes are TRBV5-1 and TRBJ2-3; 14 positions match TRBD2. CDR1 SGHRS and CDR2 YFSETQ come from the germline V gene. V was clipped by 4 bases and J by 0 bases; unmatched bases: 16. This CDR3 has 21 residues. CDR3 coding DNA: TGCGCCAGCAGCGACAATTTAGGGACTAGCGGGGGAGACGTTAGCACAGATACGCAGTATTTT. Protein sequence: CASSDNLGTSGGDVSTDTQYF.

This clonotype was seen repeatedly, ten times or more. V gene TRBV12-3 or TRBV12-4 combines with J gene TRBJ2-6, with D uncertain. Trimming shortened V by 6 bases and J by 0 bases, and 15 bases separated the two germline ends. The CDR3 is 17 residues long. The CDR3 is CASSHLDSSSGANVLTF. In DNA form, the CDR3 reads TGTGCCAGCAGCCACCTCGACTCTAGCTCTGGGGCCAACGTCCTGACTTTC.

The genes are TRBV6-1 and TRBJ1-5; weak D call: TRBD1 (6 bases). This CDR3 comprises 15 residues. CDR1 is MNHNS, CDR2 SASEGT, per germline. V lost 10 bases, J lost 3 bases, and 19 bases lay in between. The CDR3: CAISEAQGLNQPQHF. The CDR3 nucleotides are TGTGCCATCAGCGAAGCACAGGGACTCAATCAGCCCCAGCATTTT.

V gene TRBV5-1 combines with J gene TRBJ2-5; TRBD2 agrees at 9 bases. From germline, CDR1 is SGHRS and CDR2 YFSETQ. The trim removed 4 bases at V and 4 bases at J, leaving 2 bases unmatched. The CDR3 is made up of 13 amino acids. CDR3 in amino acids: CASSLSGGETQYF. The CDR3, as DNA: TGCGCCAGCAGCCTTAGCGGGGGAGAGACCCAGTACTTC.

The genes are TRBV7-2 and TRBJ2-7; D unresolved. The CDR3 runs to 13 residues. Germline lookup yields CDR1 SGHTA and CDR2 FQGNSA. The germline V and J ends were trimmed by 4 bases and 3 bases, with 10 bases remaining between them. CDR3 sequence reads: CASSYDGNYEQYF. The CDR3 DNA follows: TGTGCCAGCAGCTATGACGGTAACTACGAGCAGTACTTC.

The rearrangement uses TRBV3-1 and TRBJ2-1; no clear D. V shed 4 bases and J shed 7 bases, with 5 bases lying between them. The CDR3 is 11 amino acids. The germline V gene has CDR1 LGHDT and CDR2 YNNKEL (reference sequence). This CDR3 reads CASSPGNEQFF. The CDR3 coding sequence is TGTGCCAGCAGCCCCGGAAATGAGCAGTTCTTC.

V gene TRBV5-6 combines with J gene TRBJ2-2, with TRBD1 as a possible D gene (5 bases). Per the germline V gene, CDR1 is SGHDT and CDR2 is YYEEEE. V lost 5 bases and J 3 bases, leaving 14 bases between the germline ends. CDR3 size: 15 residues. CDR3 DNA sequence: TGTGCCAGCAGGCCCAGGGTTGGTGACACCGGGGAGCTGTTTTTT. Amino acids: CASRPRVGDTGELFF.

The J gene is TRBJ2-7, the V gene TRBV20-1; TRBD2 matches at 7 bases. Per the germline V gene, CDR1 is DFQATT and CDR2 is SNEGSKA (reference sequence). This CDR3 is built from 16 residues. Germline trimming cut 6 bases from V and 1 base from J; bases unmatched to any gene: 15. CDR3 sequence (DNA): TGCAGTGCCAGCAGCTCAATGCGGGGGACGTCCTACGAGCAGTACTTC. It is translated as CSASSSMRGTSYEQYF.

This clonotype was found a few times. The V call is TRBV19, the J call TRBJ2-2; 8 nucleotides match TRBD1. This CDR3 region has 11 residues. The germline CDR1 and CDR2 sequences are LNHDA and SQIVND (reference sequence). Trimming at V came to 9 bases and at J to 6 bases, leaving 0 bases not matched to a gene. CDR3 sequence reads: CARQGAGELFF. Here the CDR3 DNA reads TGTGCCAGACAGGGGGCCGGGGAGCTGTTTTTT.

The J gene is TRBJ1-1, the V gene TRBV7-6; D unresolved. Between the trimmed V and J ends, which lost 6 bases and 1 base, there was a span of 6 bases. The CDR3 contains 12 residues. Per the germline V gene, CDR1 is SGHVS and CDR2 is FNYEAQ. The CDR3: CASSNRNTEAFF. In DNA form, the CDR3 reads TGTGCCAGCAGTAACAGGAACACTGAAGCTTTCTTT.

Many counts were recorded for this clonotype. The chain uses TRBV13 and TRBJ1-1; no firm D call. CDR3 size: 16 residues. Per germline, CDR1 PRHDT and CDR2 FYEKMQ (reference sequence). Trimming cost V 3 bases and J 8 bases, with 22 bases left between them. The CDR3: CASSFPSEAGPNEAFF. DNA for the CDR3: TGTGCCAGCAGCTTCCCTTCCGAAGCCGGGCCTAACGAAGCTTTCTTT.

This chain links TRBV13 with TRBJ2-1, with D hard to call. CDR3 size: 13 residues. Between the trimmed V and J ends, which lost 5 bases and 3 bases, there was a span of 8 bases. CDR1 PRHDT and CDR2 FYEKMQ come from the germline V gene (reference sequence). The CDR3: CASSQTYYNEQFF. The CDR3 nucleotides read TGTGCCAGCAGCCAGACTTACTACAATGAGCAGTTCTTC.

Concerning this clonotype itself: This sequence may be a read error, since a much larger clone differs from it by one base. The rearrangement joins TRBV27 to TRBJ2-7; 11 bases match TRBD1. The CDR3 runs to 14 residues. The germline gives CDR1 MNHEY, CDR2 SMNVEV (reference sequence). DNA of the CDR3: TGTGCCAGCAAAGGACAGGGGGCCTTCTACAAGCAGTACTTC. Protein sequence: CASKGQGAFYKQYF.

This clonotype was observed a handful of times. The V call is TRBV6-4, the J call TRBJ2-1, with 7 positions matching TRBD1. CDR3 length: 14 amino acids. Germline V CDR1 and CDR2: MRHNA, SNTAGT. Unmatched junction bases numbered 8, after V lost 6 bases and J lost 6 bases. The CDR3 here is CASSQGDDPNEQFF. Here the CDR3 DNA reads TGTGCCAGCAGCCAGGGGGACGATCCCAATGAGCAGTTCTTC.

The V call is TRBV2, the J call TRBJ1-1; no reliable D call. The CDR3 has 12 amino acids. Looked up from germline, CDR1 is SNHLY and CDR2 is FYNNEI. Trimming pared 6 bases from V and 8 bases from J, leaving 13 bases between. CDR3 bases: TGTGCCAGCAGAACCTCGGGATCCGAAGCTTTCTTT. Protein product: CASRTSGSEAFF.

This clonotype was observed a handful of times. The genes are TRBV15 and TRBJ1-1, with D maybe TRBD1 (5 bases). Between the trimmed V and J ends, which lost 3 bases and 3 bases, there was a span of 14 bases. The CDR3 is 15 amino acids. Germline-derived CDR1 and CDR2 are LNHNV and YYDKDF (reference sequence). CDR3 sequence reads: CATSSPQRGDTEAFF. The CDR3 DNA is TGTGCCACCAGCAGTCCACAGAGAGGGGACACTGAAGCTTTCTTT.

This clonotype was observed at least ten times. The chain uses TRBV5-1 and TRBJ2-3; maybe TRBD2 (5 bases). The CDR3 consists of 15 residues. The germline V gene encodes CDR1 SGHRS and CDR2 YFSETQ. The V end lost 1 base, the J end lost 0 bases, and 9 bases lay between the germline ends. The DNA for the CDR3 is TGCGCCAGCAGCTTGTTAGGGAGTAGCACAGATACGCAGTATTTT. Translation: CASSLLGSSTDTQYF.

The rearrangement uses TRBV5-1 and TRBJ2-7; perhaps TRBD1 as D (6 bases). V lost 4 bases and J 5 bases, leaving 16 bases between the germline ends. Per germline, CDR1 SGHRS and CDR2 YFSETQ. The CDR3 is made up of 14 amino acids. The CDR3 bases are TGCGCCAGCAGCACAAGTACAGGGACCAACGAGCAGTACTTC. This codes for CASSTSTGTNEQYF.

This clonotype was detected only a few times. For the CDR3, the DNA is TGTGCCAGCAGCCCAAGTAAACAGGGGAATAGCAATCAGCCCCAGCATTTT. This encodes CASSPSKQGNSNQPQHF. The rearrangement uses TRBV4-2 and TRBJ1-5, with 7 bases lining up with TRBD1. The CDR3 is 17 amino acids. V was pared by 4 bases and J by 0 bases, with 9 bases of the junction left unmatched. Germline V gene data show CDR1 as LGHNA and CDR2 as YNFKEQ.

The chain joins TRBV3-1 to TRBJ2-3; D unresolved. The J call is doubtful: the DNA matches TRBJ1-5 better. Germline CDR1 LGHDT, CDR2 YNNKEL (reference sequence). The CDR3 is 15 amino acids. The CDR3 protein is CASSHATAYTDTQHF. CDR3 nucleotides: TGTGCCAGCAGCCACGCCACAGCCTACACAGATACGCAGCATTTT.

The genes are TRBV15 and TRBJ2-7; possible D gene TRBD2, 5 bases. Per germline, CDR1 LNHNV and CDR2 YYDKDF (reference sequence). This CDR3 contains 17 residues. The V and J ends lost 3 bases and 2 bases respectively, with 20 bases between them. The DNA of the CDR3 is TGTGCCACCAGCAGCACACAAGTCGGGGAATGGCCCTACGAGCAGTACTTC. It specifies CATSSTQVGEWPYEQYF.

This clonotype has ten or more counts. CDR3 DNA sequence: TGCAGCGTTGATATGGGACAGGGAAGGTACGAGCAGTACTTC. This translates into CSVDMGQGRYEQYF. The chain joins TRBV29-1 to TRBJ2-7, with TRBD1 identical over 9 bases. The CDR3 is 14 amino acids. Germline V gene sequence: CDR1 SQVTM, CDR2 ANQGSEA. Unmatched junction bases numbered 7, after V lost 3 bases and J lost 4 bases.

This clonotype came up a few times. The chain is built from TRBV7-6 and TRBJ1-3; 7 nucleotides line up with TRBD1. Per the germline V gene, CDR1 is SGHVS and CDR2 is FNYEAQ. J gave up 0 bases and V 9 bases, and 8 bases lay outside the gene matches. CDR3 length: 15 residues. The DNA of the CDR3 is TGTGCCAGTATTAAGGACAGGCACTCTGGAAACACCATATATTTT. Translated: CASIKDRHSGNTIYF.

The rearrangement uses TRBV2 and TRBJ2-6; tentatively, D is TRBD2 (6 bases). CDR1 and CDR2 (germline): SNHLY, FYNNEI. CDR3 length: 15 amino acids. Deletions cut 11 bases from V and 0 bases from J, with 14 bases between. CDR3 in DNA: TGTGCCCGGGGGACTGGCTCCTCTGGGGCCAACGTCCTGACTTTC. Amino acids: CARGTGSSGANVLTF.

The chain couples TRBV5-6 to TRBJ2-7; 7 bases are shared with TRBD1. The CDR3 has 16 residues. Germline lookup yields CDR1 SGHDT and CDR2 YYEEEE. V was clipped by 0 bases and J by 4 bases; unmatched bases: 10. CDR3 residues: CASSLGGTAVVYEQYF. In DNA form, the CDR3 reads TGTGCCAGCAGCTTGGGGGGGACAGCGGTGGTGTACGAGCAGTACTTC.